This T cell receptor beta chain came from a study of cytomegalovirus exposure and HLA in healthy donors. General study findings and limits: TRBV6-2, TRBV6-3 and some other V segments were unresolvable in 87-base-pair reads.

In the case of this clone: Antigen unknown.

The CDR3 loop spans 13 amino acids. Deletions cut 1 base from V and 4 bases from J, with 8 bases between. Germline CDR1 and CDR2: SGHAT and FQNNGV. The PCR made use of 60 Vbeta and 13 Jbeta primers. Clones were sequenced by immunoSEQ multiplex PCR, and TCRdb holds only the in-frame ones, with some missing. This sample has roughly 97,000 clones, with 81% found just once. The specimen sequenced was PBMCs. This chain connects TRBV11-2 to TRBJ2-7; D gene ambiguous. The clonotype was recovered from a man in his forties or fifties in good health and CMV-seropositive. Here the CDR3 reads CASSLVSLYEQYF. As DNA, the CDR3 is TGTGCCAGCAGCTTAGTCTCACTTTACGAGCAGTACTTC.